This T cell receptor beta chain emerged from a study of neurological immune-mediated disorders. The time point is: longitudinal time-point 1 (baseline). From the 5' RACE reads, TCRdb called clonotypes with MiXCR, one entry per CDR3 protein. The sample has around 49,000 distinct CDR3 sequences, more than 8.5% seen once. Per germline, CDR1 DFQATT and CDR2 SNEGSKA (reference sequence). The CDR3 runs to 15 residues. Trimming left V 6 bases short and J 0 bases short, with 14 bases between. This clonotype was detected ten times or more. The receptor's source is a woman aged 35 to 49 in good health. The genes are TRBV20-1 and TRBJ2-2; D not certain. The sample taken for sequencing was PBMCs. CDR3 coding DNA: TGCAGTGCCCCTGTTTTAGGGTCGAACACCGGGGAGCTGTTTTTT. It translates to CSAPVLGSNTGELFF.